This TCR beta chain comes out of a study of siplizumab effects on memory and regulatory T cells. Broader study findings: The suppressive capacity of proliferating Tregs from siplizumab cultures remained unconfirmed.

Worth noting for this clone: What it recognizes is unknown.

This CDR3 is built from 16 residues. Per the germline V gene, CDR1 is SGHRS and CDR2 is YFSETQ. Trimming cost V 4 bases and J 2 bases; bases outside gene matches: 7. The data were produced by immunoSEQ multiplex PCR, yet TCRdb's version contains in-frame clones alone and is incomplete. The table has 70,000 or so clones, 91% seen once. The TCR sequence derives from a human donor in good health. The sample was CD8+ T cells sorted from blood. The chain recombines TRBV5-1 with TRBJ2-1, with 9 bases identical to TRBD2. The CDR3 nucleotides read TGCGCCAGCAGCACCGGACTAGCGATAGCCTACAATGAGCAGTTCTTC. This gives the protein CASSTGLAIAYNEQFF.